These T cell receptor beta chains were read from a single sample in a study of T cell responses to AZD1222 COVID-19 vaccine. Data came from immunoSEQ multiplex PCR; TCRdb stores just in-frame clones and leaves some out. The sample contains some 170,000 clones, about nine tenths of which appear only once. The specimen comprised peripheral blood, sampled 28 days after the second dose of the MenACWY control vaccine. Receptor source: an adult who received the MenACWY meningococcal vaccine as a control. Each CDR3 is given with its conserved first and last residue. A D gene is named only where the DNA matches it firmly. Only some rows state a clone size, as once, few, many or a class for expanded clones.

CDR3: CAWSLGETENEKLFF
DNA: TGTGCCTGGAGCCTGGGTGAGACGGAGAATGAAAAACTGTTTTTT
D: NA
J: TRBJ1-4
size: NA
V: TRBV30
length: 15

CDR3: CSVDWGSEETQYF
DNA: TGCAGCGTTGATTGGGGATCTGAGGAGACCCAGTACTTC
D: NA
J: TRBJ2-5
size: NA
V: TRBV29-1
length: 13

CDR3: CASSLPTSGGITDTQYF
DNA: TGTGCCAGCAGCTTACCGACTAGCGGGGGCATCACAGATACGCAGTATTTT
D: TRBD2
J: TRBJ2-3
size: NA
V: TRBV7-2
length: 17

CDR3: CASRGGRAGEQYF
DNA: TGCGCCAGCAGAGGCGGGAGGGCTGGGGAGCAGTACTTC
D: TRBD2
J: TRBJ2-7
size: NA
V: TRBV5-1
length: 13

CDR3: CASSPWSLGGPSSGANVLTF
DNA: TGTGCCAGCAGCCCCTGGTCCCTAGGGGGGCCAAGCTCTGGGGCCAACGTCCTGACTTTC
D: NA
J: TRBJ2-6
size: NA
V: TRBV28
length: 20

CDR3: CASSLSRSNRGRNTGELFF
DNA: TGTGCCAGCAGTTTATCTAGATCTAACAGGGGGAGGAACACCGGGGAGCTGTTTTTT
D: TRBD1
J: TRBJ2-2
size: NA
V: TRBV2
length: 19

CDR3: CATQQLNSNQPQHF
DNA: TGTGCCACCCAACAGTTAAATAGCAATCAGCCCCAGCATTTT
D: NA
J: TRBJ1-5
size: NA
V: TRBV27
length: 14

CDR3: CASSSAGTTNEKLFF
DNA: TGTGCCAGTAGTTCCGCCGGGACGACTAATGAAAAACTGTTTTTT
D: NA
J: TRBJ1-4
size: once
V: TRBV19
length: 15

CDR3: CASSLWGTNEKLFF
DNA: TGTGCCAGCAGTTTATGGGGAACTAATGAAAAACTGTTTTTT
D: NA
J: TRBJ1-4
size: NA
V: TRBV27
length: 14

CDR3: CASSLGRGTAEAFF
DNA: TGTGCCAGCAGCTTAGGCAGGGGTACGGCTGAAGCTTTCTTT
D: NA
J: TRBJ1-1
size: once
V: TRBV7-2
length: 14

CDR3: CASSPLAGGPWNEQFF
DNA: TGTGCCAGCAGCCCTCTAGCGGGAGGGCCGTGGAATGAGCAGTTCTTC
D: TRBD2
J: TRBJ2-1
size: NA
V: TRBV7-7
length: 16

CDR3: CATSNSHGQVVLYEQYF
DNA: TGTGCCACTTCAAACTCCCACGGACAGGTGGTACTCTACGAGCAGTACTTC
D: TRBD1
J: TRBJ2-7
size: NA
V: TRBV19
length: 17

CDR3: CASSFSGGENEQFF
DNA: TGTGCCAGCAGCTTTTCGGGAGGGGAAAATGAGCAGTTCTTC
D: TRBD2
J: TRBJ2-1
size: NA
V: TRBV7-9
length: 14

CDR3: CASSAPPGTGDSPLHF
DNA: TGTGCCAGCAGCGCACCGCCGGGGACAGGGGATTCACCCCTCCACTTT
D: TRBD1
J: TRBJ1-6
size: NA
V: TRBV9
length: 16

CDR3: CASCLGELNHEQFF
DNA: TGTGCCAGCTGCTTAGGAGAATTGAATCATGAGCAGTTCTTC
D: NA
J: TRBJ2-1
size: NA
V: TRBV11-2
length: 14

CDR3: CASSSRTGSSYEQYF
DNA: TGTGCCAGCTCATCACGGACGGGAAGCTCCTACGAGCAGTACTTC
D: NA
J: TRBJ2-7
size: NA
V: TRBV18
length: 15

CDR3: CASSYAGGLNQPQHF
DNA: TGTGCCAGCAGTTACGCAGGGGGTCTCAATCAGCCCCAGCATTTT
D: TRBD1
J: TRBJ1-5
size: NA
V: TRBV6-5
length: 15

CDR3: CASSPPGGAGGYTF
DNA: TGTGCCAGCAGCCCCCCAGGGGGCGCCGGGGGCTACACCTTC
D: TRBD1
J: TRBJ1-2
size: once
V: TRBV7-3
length: 14

CDR3: CASSYNMPGVQEQFF
DNA: TGTGCCAGCAGTTATAACATGCCAGGGGTCCAGGAGCAGTTCTTC
D: NA
J: TRBJ2-1
size: NA
V: TRBV6-5
length: 15

CDR3: CASSYSEPRSYNEQFF
DNA: TGTGCCAGCAGTTACTCGGAACCCCGCTCCTACAATGAGCAGTTCTTC
D: NA
J: TRBJ2-1
size: NA
V: TRBV6-5
length: 16

CDR3: CASSLANGVSYGYTF
DNA: TGTGCCAGCAGCTTAGCGAATGGGGTGAGCTATGGCTACACCTTC
D: NA
J: TRBJ1-2
size: once
V: TRBV7-2
length: 15

CDR3: CASSQDRGVYGYTF
DNA: TGTGCCAGCAGCCAGGACAGGGGCGTTTATGGCTACACCTTC
D: TRBD1
J: TRBJ1-2
size: once
V: TRBV14
length: 14

CDR3: CASSQEIYGETQYF
DNA: TGCGCCAGCAGCCAAGAAATTTACGGAGAGACCCAGTACTTC
D: NA
J: TRBJ2-5
size: NA
V: TRBV4-3
length: 14